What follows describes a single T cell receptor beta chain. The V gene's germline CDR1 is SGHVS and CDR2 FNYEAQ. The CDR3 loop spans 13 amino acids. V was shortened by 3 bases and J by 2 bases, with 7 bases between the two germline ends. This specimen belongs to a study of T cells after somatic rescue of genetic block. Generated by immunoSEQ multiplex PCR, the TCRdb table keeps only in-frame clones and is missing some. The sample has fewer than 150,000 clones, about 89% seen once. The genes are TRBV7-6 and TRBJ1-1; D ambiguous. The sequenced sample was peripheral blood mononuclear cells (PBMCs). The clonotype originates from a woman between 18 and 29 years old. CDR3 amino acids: CASSFGRNTEAFF. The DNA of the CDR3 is TGTGCCAGCAGCTTTGGGAGAAACACTGAAGCTTTCTTT.